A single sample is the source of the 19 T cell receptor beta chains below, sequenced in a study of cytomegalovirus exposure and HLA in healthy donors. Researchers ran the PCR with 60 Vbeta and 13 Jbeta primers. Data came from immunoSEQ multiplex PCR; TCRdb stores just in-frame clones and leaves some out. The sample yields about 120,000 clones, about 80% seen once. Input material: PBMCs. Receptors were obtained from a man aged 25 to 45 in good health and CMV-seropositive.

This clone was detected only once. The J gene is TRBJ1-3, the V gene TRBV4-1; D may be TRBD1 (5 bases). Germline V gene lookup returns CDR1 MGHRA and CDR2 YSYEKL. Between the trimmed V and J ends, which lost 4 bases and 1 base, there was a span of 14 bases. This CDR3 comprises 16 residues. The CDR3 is CASSPLGEGSGNTIYF. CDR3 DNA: TGCGCCAGCAGCCCTCTAGGGGAGGGATCTGGAAACACCATATATTTT.

CDR3 region: CASSRQGDYGYTF. CDR3 bases: TGTGCCAGCAGCCGACAGGGAGACTATGGCTACACCTTC. The V call is TRBV7-9, the J call TRBJ1-2, with 7 bases lining up with TRBD1. CDR3 length: 13 residues. The trim removed 5 bases at V and 3 bases at J, leaving 3 bases unmatched. The germline V gene has CDR1 SEHNR and CDR2 FQNEAQ (reference sequence).

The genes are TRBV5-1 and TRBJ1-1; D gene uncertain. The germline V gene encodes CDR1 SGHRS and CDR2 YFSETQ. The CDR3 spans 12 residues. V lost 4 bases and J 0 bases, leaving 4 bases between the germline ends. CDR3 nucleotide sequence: TGCGCCAGCAGCGAGATGAACACTGAAGCTTTCTTT. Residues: CASSEMNTEAFF.

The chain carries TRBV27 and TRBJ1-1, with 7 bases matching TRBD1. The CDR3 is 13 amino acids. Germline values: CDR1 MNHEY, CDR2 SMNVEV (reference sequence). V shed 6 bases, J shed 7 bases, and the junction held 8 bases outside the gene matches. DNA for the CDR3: TGTGCCAGCAGCCGCGGGACAGTGATTGAAGCTTTCTTT. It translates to CASSRGTVIEAFF.

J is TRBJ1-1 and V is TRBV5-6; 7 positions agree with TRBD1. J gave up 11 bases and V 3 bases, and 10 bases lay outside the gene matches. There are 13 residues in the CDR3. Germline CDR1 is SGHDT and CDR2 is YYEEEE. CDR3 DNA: TGTGCCAGCAGCTCGACAGGGCGTGGGGAGGCTTTCTTT. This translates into CASSSTGRGEAFF.

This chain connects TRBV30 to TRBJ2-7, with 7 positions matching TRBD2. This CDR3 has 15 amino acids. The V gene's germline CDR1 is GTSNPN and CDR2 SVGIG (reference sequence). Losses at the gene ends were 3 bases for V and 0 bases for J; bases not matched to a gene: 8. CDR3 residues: CAWSVPGGNSYEQYF. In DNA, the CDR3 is TGTGCCTGGAGCGTCCCCGGGGGGAACTCCTACGAGCAGTACTTC.

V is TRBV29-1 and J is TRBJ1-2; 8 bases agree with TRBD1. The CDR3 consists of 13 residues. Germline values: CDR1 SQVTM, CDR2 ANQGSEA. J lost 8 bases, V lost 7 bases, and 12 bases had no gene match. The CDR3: CSAVPDRVEGYTF. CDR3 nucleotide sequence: TGCAGCGCCGTTCCGGACAGGGTGGAAGGCTACACCTTC.

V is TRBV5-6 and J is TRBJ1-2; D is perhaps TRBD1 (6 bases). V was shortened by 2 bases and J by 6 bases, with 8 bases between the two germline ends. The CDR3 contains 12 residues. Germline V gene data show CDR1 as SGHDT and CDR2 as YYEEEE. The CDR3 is CASSFHRDGYTF. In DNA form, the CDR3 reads TGTGCCAGCAGCTTTCACAGGGATGGCTACACCTTC. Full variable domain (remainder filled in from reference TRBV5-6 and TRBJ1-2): DAGVTQSPTHLIKTRGQQVTLRCSPKSGHDTVSWYQQALGQGPQFIFQYYEEEERQRGNFPDRFSGHQFPNYSSELNVNALLLGDSALYLCASSFHRDGYTFGSGTRLTVV.

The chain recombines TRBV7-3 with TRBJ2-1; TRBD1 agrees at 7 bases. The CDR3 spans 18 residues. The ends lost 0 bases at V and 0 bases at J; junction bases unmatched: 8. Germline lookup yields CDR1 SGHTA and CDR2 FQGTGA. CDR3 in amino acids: CASSLTPGDSFSYNEQFF. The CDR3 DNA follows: TGTGCCAGCAGCTTAACCCCAGGGGACAGTTTCTCCTACAATGAGCAGTTCTTC. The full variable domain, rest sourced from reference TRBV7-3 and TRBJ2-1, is GAGVSQTPSNKVTEKGKYVELRCDPISGHTALYWYRQSLGQGPEFLIYFQGTGAADDSGLPNDRFFAVRPEGSVSTLKIQRTERGDSAVYLCASSLTPGDSFSYNEQFFGPGTRLTVL.

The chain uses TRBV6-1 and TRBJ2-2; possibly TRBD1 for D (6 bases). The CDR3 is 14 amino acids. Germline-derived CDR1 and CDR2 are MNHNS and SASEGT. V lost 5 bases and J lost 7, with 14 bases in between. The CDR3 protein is CASSSGDTSGELFF. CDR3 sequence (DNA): TGTGCCAGCAGTTCCGGGGACACAAGCGGGGAGCTGTTTTTT.

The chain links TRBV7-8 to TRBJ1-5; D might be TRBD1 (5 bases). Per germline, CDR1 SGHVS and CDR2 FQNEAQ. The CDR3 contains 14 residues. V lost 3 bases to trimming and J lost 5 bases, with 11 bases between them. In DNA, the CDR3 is TGTGCCAGCAGCTTGACACAGGAGTATCAGCCCCAGCATTTT. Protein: CASSLTQEYQPQHF.

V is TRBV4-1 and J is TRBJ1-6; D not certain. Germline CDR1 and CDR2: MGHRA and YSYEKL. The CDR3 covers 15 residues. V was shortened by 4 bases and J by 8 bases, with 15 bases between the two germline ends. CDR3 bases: TGCGCCAGCAGCCCTGGCGGACGGAGGCATTCACCCCTCCACTTT. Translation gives CASSPGGRRHSPLHF.

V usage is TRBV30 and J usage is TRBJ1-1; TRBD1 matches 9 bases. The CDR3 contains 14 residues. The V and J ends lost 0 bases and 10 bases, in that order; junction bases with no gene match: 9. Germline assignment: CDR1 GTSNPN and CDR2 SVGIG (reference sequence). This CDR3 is CAWSVPPGQGAAFF. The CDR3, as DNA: TGTGCCTGGAGTGTACCTCCGGGACAGGGAGCAGCTTTCTTT.

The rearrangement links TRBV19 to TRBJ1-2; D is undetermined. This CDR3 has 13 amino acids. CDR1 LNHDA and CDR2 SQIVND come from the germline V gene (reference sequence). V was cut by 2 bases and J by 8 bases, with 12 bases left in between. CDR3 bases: TGTGCCAGTAGTATATCAGGCAGGCGAGGCTACACCTTC. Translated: CASSISGRRGYTF. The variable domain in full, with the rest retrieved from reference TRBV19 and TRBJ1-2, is DGGITQSPKYLFRKEGQNVTLSCEQNLNHDAMYWYRQDPGQGLRLIYYSQIVNDFQKGDIAEGYSVSREKKESFPLTVTSAQKNPTAFYLCASSISGRRGYTFGSGTRLTVV.

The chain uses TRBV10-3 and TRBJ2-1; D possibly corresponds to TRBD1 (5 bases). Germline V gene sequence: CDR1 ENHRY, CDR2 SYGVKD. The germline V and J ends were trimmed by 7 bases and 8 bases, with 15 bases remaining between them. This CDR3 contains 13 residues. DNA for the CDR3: TGTGCCATCAAACAGGCCTCCGGCGATGAGCAGTTCTTC. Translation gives CAIKQASGDEQFF.

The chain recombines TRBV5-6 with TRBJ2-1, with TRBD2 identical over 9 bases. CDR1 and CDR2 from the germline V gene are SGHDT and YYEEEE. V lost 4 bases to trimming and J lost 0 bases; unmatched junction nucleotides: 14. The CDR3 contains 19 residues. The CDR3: CASSLPTGSGGSSYNEQFF. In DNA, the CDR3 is TGTGCCAGCAGCCTCCCGACAGGTAGCGGGGGTAGCTCCTACAATGAGCAGTTCTTC.

CDR3 nucleotide sequence: TGCGCCAGCAGCTTGGCGATTAGCGGGGGCCTCAGCTCCTACGAGCAGTACTTC. The encoded protein is CASSLAISGGLSSYEQYF. This sequence joins TRBV5-1 and TRBJ2-7; 9 nucleotides match TRBD2. CDR1 and CDR2 from the germline V gene are SGHRS and YFSETQ. This CDR3 comprises 18 residues. V was clipped by 0 bases and J by 0 bases; unmatched bases: 10.

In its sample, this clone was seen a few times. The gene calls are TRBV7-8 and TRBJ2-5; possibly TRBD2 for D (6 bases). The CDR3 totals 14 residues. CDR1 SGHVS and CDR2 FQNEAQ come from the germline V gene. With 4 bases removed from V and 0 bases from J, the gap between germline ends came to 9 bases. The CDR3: CASSSSVYQETQYF. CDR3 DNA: TGTGCCAGCAGCTCTAGCGTGTACCAAGAGACCCAGTACTTC.

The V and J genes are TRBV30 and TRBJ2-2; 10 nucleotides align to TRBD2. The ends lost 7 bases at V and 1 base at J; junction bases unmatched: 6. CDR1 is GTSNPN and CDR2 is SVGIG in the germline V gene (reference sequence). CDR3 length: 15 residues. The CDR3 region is CAYLAGELNTGELFF. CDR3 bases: TGTGCCTACCTAGCGGGGGAGCTGAACACCGGGGAGCTGTTTTTT. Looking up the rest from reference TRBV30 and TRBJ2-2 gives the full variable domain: SQTIHQWPATLVQPVGSPLSLECTVEGTSNPNLYWYRQAAGRGLQLLFYSVGIGQISSEVPQNLSASRPQDRQFILSSKKLLLSDSGFYLCAYLAGELNTGELFFGEGSRLTVL.